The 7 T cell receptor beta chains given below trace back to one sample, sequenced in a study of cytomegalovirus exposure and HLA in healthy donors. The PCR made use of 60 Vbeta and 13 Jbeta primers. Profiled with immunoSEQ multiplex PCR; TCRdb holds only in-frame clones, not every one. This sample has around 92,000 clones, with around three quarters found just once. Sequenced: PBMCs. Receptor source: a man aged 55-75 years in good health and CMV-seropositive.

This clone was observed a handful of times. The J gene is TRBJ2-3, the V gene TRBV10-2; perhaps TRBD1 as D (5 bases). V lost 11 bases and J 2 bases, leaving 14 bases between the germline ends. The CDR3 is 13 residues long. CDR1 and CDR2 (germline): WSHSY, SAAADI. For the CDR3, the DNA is TGCGCCTCGGAAGGGGTGGACACAGATACGCAGTATTTT. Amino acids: CASEGVDTDTQYF.

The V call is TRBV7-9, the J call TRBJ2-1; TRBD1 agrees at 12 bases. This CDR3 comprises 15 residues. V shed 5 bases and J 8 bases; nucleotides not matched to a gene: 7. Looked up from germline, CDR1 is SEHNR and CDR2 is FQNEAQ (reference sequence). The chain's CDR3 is CASSRTGTGGHEQFF. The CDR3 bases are TGTGCCAGCAGCCGCACCGGGACAGGGGGCCATGAGCAGTTCTTC.

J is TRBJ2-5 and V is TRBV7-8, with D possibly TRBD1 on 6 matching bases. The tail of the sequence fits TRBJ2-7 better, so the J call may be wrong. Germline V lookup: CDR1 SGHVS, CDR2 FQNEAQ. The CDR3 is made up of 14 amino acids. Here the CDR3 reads CASSIRQASYEQYF. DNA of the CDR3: TGTGCCAGCAGCATACGACAGGCCTCCTACGAGCAGTACTTC.

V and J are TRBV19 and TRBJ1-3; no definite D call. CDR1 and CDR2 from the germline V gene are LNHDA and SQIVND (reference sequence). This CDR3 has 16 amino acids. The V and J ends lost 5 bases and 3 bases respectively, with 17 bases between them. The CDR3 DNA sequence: TGTGCCAGTAGTGACCCTAGACGACTGGTTGGAAACACCATATATTTT. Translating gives CASSDPRRLVGNTIYF.

The CDR3 is CAISESKGGTRGSGNTIYF. The CDR3 DNA is TGTGCCATCAGTGAGTCGAAGGGAGGGACGAGGGGCTCTGGAAACACCATATATTTT. The chain recombines TRBV10-3 with TRBJ1-3; weak D call: TRBD1 (5 bases). V was cut by 0 bases and J by 0 bases, with 18 bases left in between. The CDR3 loop spans 19 amino acids. Germline V gene data show CDR1 as ENHRY and CDR2 as SYGVKD.

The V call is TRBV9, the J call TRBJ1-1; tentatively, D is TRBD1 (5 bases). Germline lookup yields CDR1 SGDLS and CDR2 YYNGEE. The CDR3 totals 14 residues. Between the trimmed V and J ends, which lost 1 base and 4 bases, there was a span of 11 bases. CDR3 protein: CASSVSGLRTEAFF. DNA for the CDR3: TGTGCCAGCAGCGTATCGGGACTACGCACTGAAGCTTTCTTT.

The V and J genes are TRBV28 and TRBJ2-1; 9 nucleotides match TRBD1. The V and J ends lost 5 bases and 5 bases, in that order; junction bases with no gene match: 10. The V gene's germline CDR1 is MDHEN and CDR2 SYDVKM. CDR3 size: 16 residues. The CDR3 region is CASSLLGTGKNNEQFF. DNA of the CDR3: TGTGCCAGCAGTCTTCTCGGGACAGGGAAGAACAATGAGCAGTTCTTC.